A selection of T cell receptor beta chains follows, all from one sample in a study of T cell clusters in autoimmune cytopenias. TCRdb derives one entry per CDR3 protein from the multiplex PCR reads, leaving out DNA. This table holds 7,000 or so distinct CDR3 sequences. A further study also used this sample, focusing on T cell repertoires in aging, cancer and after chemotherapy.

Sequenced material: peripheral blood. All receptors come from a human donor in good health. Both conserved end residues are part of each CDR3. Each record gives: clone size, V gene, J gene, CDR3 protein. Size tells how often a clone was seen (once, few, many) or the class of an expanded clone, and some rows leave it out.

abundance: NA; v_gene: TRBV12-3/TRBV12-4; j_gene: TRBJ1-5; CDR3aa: CASSLNAGDQPQHF
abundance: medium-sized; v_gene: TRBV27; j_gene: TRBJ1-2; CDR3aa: CASSPPGGIYGYTF
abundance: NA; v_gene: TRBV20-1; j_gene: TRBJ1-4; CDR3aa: CSATGTGAIRGKLFF
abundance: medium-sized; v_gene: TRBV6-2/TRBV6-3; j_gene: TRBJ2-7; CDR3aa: CASRPDNSYEQYF
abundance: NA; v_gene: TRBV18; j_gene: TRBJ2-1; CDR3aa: CASSPQWTSNEQFF
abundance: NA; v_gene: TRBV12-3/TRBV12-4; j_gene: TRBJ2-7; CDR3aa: CASSPKGDRGYEQYF
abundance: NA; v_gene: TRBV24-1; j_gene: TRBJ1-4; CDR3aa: CATRGMRGTEKKLFF
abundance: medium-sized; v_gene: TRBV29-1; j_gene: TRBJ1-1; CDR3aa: CSVVVTSLTEAFF
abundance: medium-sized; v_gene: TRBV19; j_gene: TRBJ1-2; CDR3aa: CASKSEGFYGYTF
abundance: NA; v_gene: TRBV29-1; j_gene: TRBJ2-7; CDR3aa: CSAKKSSGGGNGEQYF
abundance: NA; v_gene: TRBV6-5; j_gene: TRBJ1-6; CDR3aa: CAIRLSAGDNSPLHF
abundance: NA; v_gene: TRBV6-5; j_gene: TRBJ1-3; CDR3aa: CASSGLDGNTIYF
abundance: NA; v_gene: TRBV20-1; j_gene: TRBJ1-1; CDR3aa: CSAIQGLDTEAFF
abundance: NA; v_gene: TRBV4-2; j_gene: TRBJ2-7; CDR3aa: CASSQARPPYEQYF
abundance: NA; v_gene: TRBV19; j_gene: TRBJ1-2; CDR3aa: CASRSGGYGYTF
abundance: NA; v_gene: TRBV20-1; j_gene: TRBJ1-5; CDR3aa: CSASDSNQPQHF
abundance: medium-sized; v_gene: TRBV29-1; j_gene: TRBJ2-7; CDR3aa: CSVLGQGSIEQYF
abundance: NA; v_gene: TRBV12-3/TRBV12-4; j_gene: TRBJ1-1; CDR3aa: CASRDRGNTEAFF
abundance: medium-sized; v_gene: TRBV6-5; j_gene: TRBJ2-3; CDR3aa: CASSWRGGVTDTQYF
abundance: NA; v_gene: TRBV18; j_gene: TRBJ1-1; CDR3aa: CASSSDRGQSTEAFF
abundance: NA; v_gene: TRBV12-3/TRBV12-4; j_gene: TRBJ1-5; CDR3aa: CASSFVGGTGYQPQHF
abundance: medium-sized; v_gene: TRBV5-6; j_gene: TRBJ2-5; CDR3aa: CASSVGTRGETQYF
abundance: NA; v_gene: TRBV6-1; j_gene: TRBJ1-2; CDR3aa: CASSEAWGQANNYGYTF
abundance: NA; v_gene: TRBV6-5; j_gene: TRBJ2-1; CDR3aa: CASSYSASSYNEQFF
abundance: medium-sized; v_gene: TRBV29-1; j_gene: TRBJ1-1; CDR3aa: CSVVTEMNTEAFF
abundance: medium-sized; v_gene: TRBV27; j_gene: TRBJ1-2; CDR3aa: CASSLRSGGDGYTF
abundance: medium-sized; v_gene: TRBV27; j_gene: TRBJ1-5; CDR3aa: CASSFAGSVQPQHF
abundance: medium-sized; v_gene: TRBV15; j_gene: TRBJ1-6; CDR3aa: CATSRDRQGGSPLHF
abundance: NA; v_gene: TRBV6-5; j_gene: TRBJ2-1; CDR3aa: CASRTTGPSYNEQFF
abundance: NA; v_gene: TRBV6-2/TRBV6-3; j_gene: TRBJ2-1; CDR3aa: CASSPQGIGEYEQFF
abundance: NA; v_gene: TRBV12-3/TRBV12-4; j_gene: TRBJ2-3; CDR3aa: CASSGASQTGHTDTQYF
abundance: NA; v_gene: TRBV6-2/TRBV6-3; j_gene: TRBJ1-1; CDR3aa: CASSYTRNTEAFF
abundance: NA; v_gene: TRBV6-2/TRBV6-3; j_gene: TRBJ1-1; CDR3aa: CASSWGYTEAFF
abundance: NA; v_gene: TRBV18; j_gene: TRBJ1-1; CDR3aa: CASSPTWGQGAEAFF
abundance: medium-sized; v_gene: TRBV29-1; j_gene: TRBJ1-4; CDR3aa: CSGKGVREKLFF
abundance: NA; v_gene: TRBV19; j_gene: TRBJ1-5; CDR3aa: CASRRGGLNQPQHF
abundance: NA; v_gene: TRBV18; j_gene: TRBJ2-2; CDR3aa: CASSLYTGELFF
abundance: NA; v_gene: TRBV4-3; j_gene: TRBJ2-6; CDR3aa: CASSQAGFSGANVLTF
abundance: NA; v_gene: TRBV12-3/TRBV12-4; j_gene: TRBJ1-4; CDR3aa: CASSTRATNEKLFF
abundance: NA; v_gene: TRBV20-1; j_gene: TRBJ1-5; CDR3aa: CSASRGNQPQHF
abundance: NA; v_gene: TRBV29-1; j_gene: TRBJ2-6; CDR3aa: CSGDGQGANVLTF
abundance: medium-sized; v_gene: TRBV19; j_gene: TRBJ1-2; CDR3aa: CASSIRTSDGYTF
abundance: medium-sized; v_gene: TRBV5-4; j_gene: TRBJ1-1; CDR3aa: CASSGQDRGGTEAFF